This is a list of T cell receptor beta chains from one sample in a study of T-cell memory formation after mild COVID-19. One entry per CDR3 protein results from TCRdb running MiXCR on the 5' RACE reads. The sample shows 300,000 to 400,000 distinct CDR3 sequences, around 27% of them seen only once. The sequenced sample was PBMCs or a T cell subset sorted from them (not recorded which). The receptor set was obtained from an adult woman who had mild COVID-19 (a few samples of this study predate the infection). Cell type and time point are not known. Each CDR3 is given with its conserved first and last residue. The D gene is left open where the match is weak. Rows may omit the clone size; those that give it use once, few, many or a size class.

D gene: TRBD1; clone size: NA; J gene: TRBJ1-1; V gene: TRBV6-2/TRBV6-3; CDR3 DNA: TGTGCCAGCAGTTACCTTGGGACAGAAACTGAAGCTTTCTTT; CDR3 protein: CASSYLGTETEAFF
D gene: TRBD1; clone size: NA; J gene: TRBJ1-1; V gene: TRBV12-3/TRBV12-4; CDR3 DNA: TGTGCCAGCAGTTCGGGACAGGGAGGGAAGGCTTTCTTT; CDR3 protein: CASSSGQGGKAFF
D gene: NA; clone size: NA; J gene: TRBJ2-5; V gene: TRBV24-1; CDR3 DNA: TGTGCCACCAGTGAGCCACCTCAAGAGACCCAGTACTTC; CDR3 protein: CATSEPPQETQYF
D gene: NA; clone size: NA; J gene: TRBJ2-7; V gene: TRBV3-1; CDR3 DNA: TGTGCCAGCAGCCAAACAGGGTTAATAGGCTACGAGCAGTACTTC; CDR3 protein: CASSQTGLIGYEQYF
D gene: NA; clone size: few; J gene: TRBJ1-4; V gene: TRBV30; CDR3 DNA: TGTGCCTGGAGTTGGGAAGGAGACGTTCAAAAACTGTTTTTT; CDR3 protein: CAWSWEGDVQKLFF
D gene: NA; clone size: few; J gene: TRBJ2-7; V gene: TRBV5-1; CDR3 DNA: TGCGCCAGCAGCTTGGTAGAGGGGGTAGACCGAAAGTTCTACGAGCAGTACTTC; CDR3 protein: CASSLVEGVDRKFYEQYF
D gene: TRBD1; clone size: NA; J gene: TRBJ2-3; V gene: TRBV2; CDR3 DNA: TGTGCCAGCAGGGAAGGGACAGGGGGTCCGGACACGGATACGCAGTATTTT; CDR3 protein: CASREGTGGPDTDTQYF
D gene: TRBD2; clone size: few; J gene: TRBJ2-1; V gene: TRBV4-3; CDR3 DNA: TGCGCCAGCAGCCAAGGTTCGCTAGCGGGAGTCCATGAGCAGTTCTTC; CDR3 protein: CASSQGSLAGVHEQFF
D gene: NA; clone size: NA; J gene: TRBJ1-2; V gene: TRBV12-3/TRBV12-4; CDR3 DNA: TGTGCCAGCGCACTAGGGAGAATCGGAAACACCTTC; CDR3 protein: CASALGRIGNTF
D gene: TRBD2; clone size: few; J gene: TRBJ2-5; V gene: TRBV24-1; CDR3 DNA: TGTGCCACCAGTGAAAATAGCGGGAGCCGGGAGACCCAGTACTTC; CDR3 protein: CATSENSGSRETQYF
D gene: TRBD2; clone size: NA; J gene: TRBJ2-7; V gene: TRBV20-1; CDR3 DNA: TGCAGTGCTAGGGTTACTAGCGGTCCTTCCTACGAGCAGTACTTC; CDR3 protein: CSARVTSGPSYEQYF
D gene: NA; clone size: few; J gene: TRBJ2-7; V gene: TRBV29-1; CDR3 DNA: TGCAGCGTTGAATACGGGTACTCCTACGAGCAGTACTTC; CDR3 protein: CSVEYGYSYEQYF
D gene: TRBD2; clone size: NA; J gene: TRBJ2-7; V gene: TRBV30; CDR3 DNA: TGTGCCTGGAGTTGGGGGGGGACCTACGAGCAGTACTTC; CDR3 protein: CAWSWGGTYEQYF
D gene: TRBD1; clone size: few; J gene: TRBJ2-3; V gene: TRBV12-3/TRBV12-4; CDR3 DNA: TGTGCCAGCAGTCTCGGGACAGGCACAGATACGCAGTATTTT; CDR3 protein: CASSLGTGTDTQYF
D gene: TRBD2; clone size: few; J gene: TRBJ2-3; V gene: TRBV5-6; CDR3 DNA: TGTGCCAGCAGCTTACCGCTAGCGGGAGATAGAGATACGCAGTATTTT; CDR3 protein: CASSLPLAGDRDTQYF
D gene: NA; clone size: few; J gene: TRBJ2-2; V gene: TRBV28; CDR3 DNA: TGTGCCAGCGCTGACCTACCGAACACCGGGGAGCTGTTTTTT; CDR3 protein: CASADLPNTGELFF
D gene: TRBD1; clone size: NA; J gene: TRBJ2-1; V gene: TRBV18; CDR3 DNA: TGTGCCAGCTCACCCACCGGGACAGGCCTAAATGAGCAGTTCTTC; CDR3 protein: CASSPTGTGLNEQFF
D gene: NA; clone size: NA; J gene: TRBJ2-7; V gene: TRBV6-1; CDR3 DNA: TGTGCCAGCAGTGAAGACCGAGACTACGAGCAGTACTTC; CDR3 protein: CASSEDRDYEQYF